This T cell receptor beta chain is from a study of blood T cells in healthy people across ages. Study conclusions and caveats: The diversity estimates, figures obtained from one million T cells, were considered underestimates.

Healthy Caucasian individuals from Russia aged 6 to 90 were enrolled as donors. A sample-barcoded 5' primer and a J-beta primer mix were used in a second PCR of roughly 7 to 11 cycles. A 12-random-nucleotide template-switch adaptor tagged each cDNA molecule. MiXCR was run by TCRdb on the 5' RACE reads, yielding one entry per CDR3 protein. The sample contains over 600,000 distinct CDR3 sequences, roughly three fifths of which appear only once. A note on this clonotype: Its antigen is undetermined. At one end, the junction sequence differs from germline, possibly due to a read error.

The TCR sequence derives from a man in his forties in good health. Sequenced: blood.

The CDR3 reads CAASRGGQDTGANVLTF. The CDR3 DNA is TGTGCCGCCAGCAGAGGGGGGCAAGATACTGGGGCCAACGTCCTGACTTTC. The gene calls are TRBV15 and TRBJ2-6; either TRBD1 or TRBD2 may supply D (6 bases each). Germline lookup yields CDR1 LNHNV and CDR2 YYDKDF (reference sequence). CDR3 length: 17 residues.